These T cell receptor beta chains were read from a single sample in a study of immune evolution from preneoplasia to lung adenocarcinoma. The repertoire was sequenced with immunoSEQ multiplex PCR; TCRdb's copy has only in-frame clones and lacks some. The data contain around 7,500 clones, about four fifths of them singletons. The sequenced sample was FFPE invasive lung adenocarcinoma tissue. The receptors originated from a person aged 40-50 years with lung adenocarcinoma. The CDR3 runs from the conserved cysteine through the conserved F or W. The order of the fields is clone size, J gene, D gene, V gene, CDR3 DNA, CDR3 protein. A D gene is named only where the DNA matches it firmly. Clone size is stated in some rows and not others, as once, few, many or a class when expanded.

clone size: once
J gene: TRBJ2-3
D gene: TRBD1
V gene: TRBV7-3
CDR3 DNA: TGTGCCAGCAGCTTAGGGGGACAGGTTGAAGATACGCAGTATTTT
CDR3 protein: CASSLGGQVEDTQYF

clone size: .
J gene: TRBJ1-5
D gene: .
V gene: TRBV15
CDR3 DNA: TGTGCCACCAGCAGAGACCGGGGGGGGATTGGGAATCAGCCCCAGCATTTT
CDR3 protein: CATSRDRGGIGNQPQHF

clone size: .
J gene: TRBJ1-1
D gene: .
V gene: TRBV9
CDR3 DNA: TGTGCCAGCAGCGTGTCGGGACAGAACACTGAAGCTTTCTTT
CDR3 protein: CASSVSGQNTEAFF

clone size: .
J gene: TRBJ1-4
D gene: .
V gene: TRBV10-3
CDR3 DNA: TGTGCCATCAGGGGAGGGATCAATGAAAAACTGTTTTTT
CDR3 protein: CAIRGGINEKLFF

clone size: .
J gene: TRBJ1-1
D gene: TRBD1
V gene: TRBV5-4
CDR3 DNA: TGTGCCAGCAGCCGACTGGGACAGTTGAACACTGAAGCTTTCTTT
CDR3 protein: CASSRLGQLNTEAFF

clone size: .
J gene: TRBJ2-7
D gene: TRBD1
V gene: TRBV5-1
CDR3 DNA: TGCGCCAGCAGCTTGATACCGGGACAGAGCTCCTACGAGCAGTACTTC
CDR3 protein: CASSLIPGQSSYEQYF

clone size: .
J gene: TRBJ1-2
D gene: TRBD1
V gene: TRBV9
CDR3 DNA: TGTGCCAGCAGCGTAGGACAGGGGGTCTATGGCTACACCTTC
CDR3 protein: CASSVGQGVYGYTF

clone size: .
J gene: TRBJ1-5
D gene: .
V gene: TRBV15
CDR3 DNA: TGTGCCACCAGACCGGACGGAGTCAGCAATCAGCCCCAGCATTTT
CDR3 protein: CATRPDGVSNQPQHF

clone size: .
J gene: TRBJ2-1
D gene: TRBD1
V gene: TRBV16
CDR3 DNA: TGTGCCAGCAGCCAAAGGGACAGGAATCGACATGAGCAGTTCTTC
CDR3 protein: CASSQRDRNRHEQFF

clone size: .
J gene: TRBJ1-3
D gene: .
V gene: TRBV7-2
CDR3 DNA: TGTGCCAGCAGCTTAGACCAGGGAAATGGAAACACCATATATTTT
CDR3 protein: CASSLDQGNGNTIYF

clone size: .
J gene: TRBJ2-7
D gene: TRBD1
V gene: TRBV5-1
CDR3 DNA: TGCGCCAGCAGCGATTCCCCGACACAGGGGGCGATCCCTGCCCAGTACTTC
CDR3 protein: CASSDSPTQGAIPAQYF

clone size: .
J gene: TRBJ2-2
D gene: .
V gene: TRBV28
CDR3 DNA: TGTGCCAGCAGTGTCCCGGGGACGGGCTTAACCGGGGAGCTGTTTTTT
CDR3 protein: CASSVPGTGLTGELFF

clone size: .
J gene: TRBJ2-7
D gene: .
V gene: TRBV28
CDR3 DNA: TGTGCCAGCACCTCCGCCATCCCAAGGCAGGGGCCCTACGAGCAGTACTTC
CDR3 protein: CASTSAIPRQGPYEQYF

clone size: .
J gene: TRBJ2-1
D gene: TRBD2
V gene: TRBV11-3
CDR3 DNA: TGTGCCAGCAGCCCTAGACTAGCGGGGAACGACAATGAGCAGTTCTTC
CDR3 protein: CASSPRLAGNDNEQFF

clone size: once
J gene: TRBJ1-1
D gene: .
V gene: TRBV29-1
CDR3 DNA: TGCAGCGTCCGCCGGGACCGCGGGACTGAAGCTTTCTTT
CDR3 protein: CSVRRDRGTEAFF

clone size: .
J gene: TRBJ2-2
D gene: TRBD1
V gene: TRBV2
CDR3 DNA: TGTGCCAGCAGTGGGGACAGGGACAACGGGGAGCTGTTTTTT
CDR3 protein: CASSGDRDNGELFF

clone size: few
J gene: TRBJ1-1
D gene: .
V gene: TRBV5-4
CDR3 DNA: TGTGCCAGCAGCTTGGACAGAAGGGGGATGAACACTGAAGCTTTCTTT
CDR3 protein: CASSLDRRGMNTEAFF

clone size: few
J gene: TRBJ1-5
D gene: .
V gene: TRBV4-1
CDR3 DNA: TGCGCCAGCAGCCAAGAGGACAGCAGCAATCAGCCCCAGCATTTT
CDR3 protein: CASSQEDSSNQPQHF

clone size: .
J gene: TRBJ2-3
D gene: .
V gene: TRBV6-4
CDR3 DNA: TGTGCCAGCAGTTCACAGGGCGGCACAGATACGCAGTATTTT
CDR3 protein: CASSSQGGTDTQYF

clone size: .
J gene: TRBJ1-6
D gene: .
V gene: TRBV6-4
CDR3 DNA: TGTGCCAGCAGTGACTCAGATAATTCACCCCTCCACTTT
CDR3 protein: CASSDSDNSPLHF

clone size: .
J gene: TRBJ1-1
D gene: .
V gene: TRBV18
CDR3 DNA: TGTGCCAGCTCACCACCAGGACAGCTTGAAGCTTTCTTT
CDR3 protein: CASSPPGQLEAFF

clone size: once
J gene: TRBJ2-3
D gene: .
V gene: TRBV5-1
CDR3 DNA: TGCGCCAGCAGCTTGGAGGGAACGGGGGGCCGCACAGATACGCAGTATTTT
CDR3 protein: CASSLEGTGGRTDTQYF

clone size: .
J gene: TRBJ2-5
D gene: .
V gene: TRBV4-1
CDR3 DNA: TGCGCCAGCAGCCCTCGAGACGGTAACCAAGAGACCCAGTACTTC
CDR3 protein: CASSPRDGNQETQYF

clone size: .
J gene: TRBJ2-5
D gene: .
V gene: TRBV29-1
CDR3 DNA: TGCAGCTTCTCCCCGGGGTTGAGAGAGACCCAGTACTTC
CDR3 protein: CSFSPGLRETQYF

clone size: .
J gene: TRBJ1-5
D gene: .
V gene: TRBV5-1
CDR3 DNA: TGCGCCAGCAGCTTGGGACCGGACTTTAGCCAGCCCCAGCATTTT
CDR3 protein: CASSLGPDFSQPQHF

clone size: few
J gene: TRBJ1-1
D gene: .
V gene: TRBV16
CDR3 DNA: TGTGCCAGCAGCCTCCGGACCCCTGAAGCTTTCTTT
CDR3 protein: CASSLRTPEAFF

clone size: .
J gene: TRBJ1-1
D gene: .
V gene: TRBV19
CDR3 DNA: TGTGCCAGTGCCGGGACCCACACTGAAGCTTTCTTT
CDR3 protein: CASAGTHTEAFF

clone size: .
J gene: TRBJ2-3
D gene: TRBD2
V gene: TRBV7-9
CDR3 DNA: TGTGCCAGCAGCTTTGCCGGGACTAATACGCAGTATTTT
CDR3 protein: CASSFAGTNTQYF